This TCR beta chain was captured in a study of OX40 agonist ivuxolimab in advanced cancers. In the study overall: Checkpoint inhibitors had been given previously to around 38% of patients.

Whole-study findings and limits: On average, a greater number of expanded clones characterised CD8+ T cells relative to CD4+. Some nonresponders also had low normalized T-cell clonal expansion.

Blood got drawn at baseline, again on cycle 4 day 1, and then on cycle 7 day 1. Clones were sequenced by immunoSEQ multiplex PCR, and TCRdb holds only the in-frame ones, with some missing. The sample records some 80,000 clones, around 94% being singletons. This clone was seen a single time. The antigen is unknown. The TCR was taken from an adult with an advanced solid tumor such as melanoma, head and neck, liver or kidney cancer. The specimen was CD4+ or CD8+ T cells sorted from blood, collected in a trial of the OX40 agonist ivuxolimab.

The chain's CDR3 is CASSEAGMLTGNTIYF. The CDR3 DNA reads TGTGCCAGCAGTGAAGCGGGGATGTTAACTGGAAACACCATATATTTT. V gene TRBV6-1 combines with J gene TRBJ1-3; the D is unclear. In germline, CDR1 is MNHNS, CDR2 SASEGT. The V and J ends lost 0 bases and 2 bases respectively, with 11 bases between them. There are 16 residues in the CDR3.